The clone carrying this TCR beta chain was observed a few times. No antigen is known for it. The data stem from a study of CD8 T cells in ankylosing spondylitis. TCR beta libraries were made by quantitative 5'-RACE with molecular barcodes. TCRdb called the 5' RACE reads again in MiXCR, with one record for every CDR3 protein. The sample has 750,000 to 850,000 distinct CDR3 sequences, approximately 10% seen once; the top ten hold about 0.5%. Study-level findings and limits: For ankylosing spondylitis blood, a TCR beta motif of 7 to 9 highly homologous variants appeared characteristic. Reported data indicate significant enrichment of disease-linked clones within matched ankylosing spondylitis synovial fluid.

The ends were cut back, 7 bases at V and 0 bases at J, with 15 bases in the middle. This CDR3 is 15 amino acids long. In germline, CDR1 is MNHEY, CDR2 SVGEGT. This chain joins TRBV6-2 or TRBV6-3 and TRBJ2-5; TRBD2 might be the D (7 bases). The sample taken for sequencing was blood, either unsorted or a sorted T cell fraction (not recorded which). This sequence originates from a male donor with ankylosing spondylitis. CDR3 residues: CASIRGGGNQETQYF. CDR3 nucleotides: TGTGCCAGCATCCGAGGGGGGGGGAACCAAGAGACCCAGTACTTC.